This TCR beta chain was recovered during a study of cytomegalovirus exposure and HLA in healthy donors. General observations from the study: Using the classifier, cytomegalovirus status was reportedly diagnosed with high specificity and sensitivity.

This CDR3 region has 13 residues. The V gene's germline CDR1 is MNHNS and CDR2 SASEGT. With 7 bases removed from V and 2 bases from J, the gap between germline ends came to 9 bases. Concerning this clone: What it binds is not known.

Amplification used 60 Vbeta primers and 13 Jbeta primers. Clones were sequenced by immunoSEQ multiplex PCR, and TCRdb holds only the in-frame ones, with some missing. The sample has 130,000 or so clones; more than 65% are singletons. This chain uses TRBV6-1 with TRBJ1-5; D might be TRBD1 (5 bases). Sequenced material: PBMCs. This clonotype was obtained from a woman in her late teens or twenties in good health and CMV-seropositive. As DNA, the CDR3 is TGTGCCAGCATTCCGGGGGGCAATCAGCCCCAGCATTTT. It is translated as CASIPGGNQPQHF.